A selection of T cell receptor beta chains follows, all from one sample in a study of T cells in localized non-small cell lung cancer. Here immunoSEQ multiplex PCR was the method, and the copy in TCRdb shows in-frame clones only, minus some. The sample contains tens of thousands of clones, 80% to 90% of which appear only once. Sample: peripheral blood, taken before any cancer treatment. The receptor set was obtained from a man aged 40 to 75 with stage I squamous cell lung carcinoma. CDR3s include the opening cysteine and the closing phenylalanine or tryptophan. Each record gives: V gene, D gene, J gene, CDR3 protein. D genes are given only for firm matches.

>TRBV28|TRBD2|TRBJ2-6
CASRGGDPLGGANVLTF
>TRBV23-1|-|TRBJ2-5
CASSSQPRVVGETQYF
>TRBV4-3|-|TRBJ2-3
CASSKRRTDTQYF
>TRBV28|-|TRBJ1-1
CASSSNQVEAFF
>TRBV20-1|-|TRBJ1-2
CSARVGAESF
>TRBV11-2|-|TRBJ1-5
CASSLGRTGQPQHF
>TRBV5-4|-|TRBJ2-7
CASSSRTGTYEQYF
>TRBV11-2|-|TRBJ2-7
CASSLRGAAYEQYF
>TRBV29-1|-|TRBJ2-7
CSVGGLRDRGLVGEQYF
>TRBV28|TRBD1|TRBJ2-7
CASSLTGGSYEQYF
>TRBV11-3|-|TRBJ2-1
CASSFNEQFF
>TRBV7-9|TRBD1|TRBJ2-1
CASSFGQGWGEQFF
>TRBV5-8|-|TRBJ1-1
CASSLEGHDRNTEAFF
>TRBV5-1|TRBD1|TRBJ2-5
CASSLEAGGEETQYF
>TRBV7-2|-|TRBJ1-5
CASSWGPAVVPQHF
>TRBV18|-|TRBJ1-4
CASSPGIATNEKLFF
>TRBV4-3|TRBD2|TRBJ2-7
CASSQSIGTSGYEQYF
>TRBV7-2|-|TRBJ1-2
CASSTSGFYYTF
>TRBV27|TRBD2|TRBJ2-3
CASSLGLAATDTQYF
>TRBV28|TRBD2|TRBJ2-5
CASSFLAGGPLIARETQYF
>TRBV28|-|TRBJ1-5
CASSHTGAIQPQHF
>TRBV7-9|-|TRBJ2-5
CASSLNGDQETQYF
>TRBV6-1|-|TRBJ2-1
CASSEGSLYNEQFF
>TRBV11-2|TRBD2|TRBJ2-3
CASSLALAGGGTDTQYF
>TRBV11-2|-|TRBJ2-5
CASSFFRGRETQYF
>TRBV18|-|TRBJ1-1
CASSPLLRGRTEAFF
>TRBV7-2|-|TRBJ2-3
CASSLSRTDTQYF
>TRBV27|TRBD1|TRBJ2-2
CASSLSDRASGELFF
>TRBV28|-|TRBJ1-4
CASSFALITTNEKLFF
>TRBV18|-|TRBJ2-1
CASSPPRPWTNRNNEQFF
>TRBV6-1|-|TRBJ2-7
CASSLRGGGSYEQYF
>TRBV7-2|TRBD2|TRBJ2-2
CASSPSGRAGTGELFF
>TRBV4-1|-|TRBJ1-2
CASSQETANYGYTF
>TRBV10-3|-|TRBJ1-1
CAIGPGLNTEAFF
>TRBV2|-|TRBJ2-6
CASNAYSGANVLTF
>TRBV5-4|TRBD1|TRBJ1-2
CASSPQGGRSNYGYTF
>TRBV5-1|TRBD2|TRBJ2-3
CASSSSGRPDTQYF
>TRBV7-6|-|TRBJ2-4
CASSLAQGRIQYF
>TRBV2|-|TRBJ2-3
CASSDGAASTDTQYF
>TRBV27|-|TRBJ2-5
CASSSQGRETQYF
>TRBV28|TRBD1|TRBJ1-2
CASSFFPLTGEWIGYTF
>TRBV28|TRBD1|TRBJ1-2
CASSARDSTNYGYTF
>TRBV10-3|-|TRBJ2-5
CAIGTSQKAQYF
>TRBV27|TRBD2|TRBJ2-5
CANGLALASEETQYF
>TRBV11-3|TRBD2|TRBJ2-7
CASSFGTSEIQYF
>TRBV21-1|-|TRBJ1-5
CASSKLGRRGGREPQHF
>TRBV5-1|-|TRBJ2-3
CASSSALGDTQYF
>TRBV9|TRBD1|TRBJ1-4
CASTGTGGVEKLFF
>TRBV7-3|-|TRBJ2-2
CASSPKAGLTGELFF
>TRBV5-4|TRBD1|TRBJ1-1
CASIKTGGLDTEAFF
>TRBV7-2|TRBD2|TRBJ2-5
CASSLAGGIAGGQSETQYF
>TRBV11-2|-|TRBJ1-3
CASSLRPPGRNVRVDTIYF
>TRBV7-3|-|TRBJ2-1
CASSFGGDSYNEQFF
>TRBV7-2|TRBD2|TRBJ2-4
CASSFRVAGGPDIQYF
>TRBV18|-|TRBJ2-5
CASGANQETQYF
>TRBV15|-|TRBJ2-2
CATSRGRDHTGELFF
>TRBV5-6|-|TRBJ1-1
CASSTIDSHTEAFF
>TRBV19|TRBD1|TRBJ2-2
CASSTTGVGTGELFF